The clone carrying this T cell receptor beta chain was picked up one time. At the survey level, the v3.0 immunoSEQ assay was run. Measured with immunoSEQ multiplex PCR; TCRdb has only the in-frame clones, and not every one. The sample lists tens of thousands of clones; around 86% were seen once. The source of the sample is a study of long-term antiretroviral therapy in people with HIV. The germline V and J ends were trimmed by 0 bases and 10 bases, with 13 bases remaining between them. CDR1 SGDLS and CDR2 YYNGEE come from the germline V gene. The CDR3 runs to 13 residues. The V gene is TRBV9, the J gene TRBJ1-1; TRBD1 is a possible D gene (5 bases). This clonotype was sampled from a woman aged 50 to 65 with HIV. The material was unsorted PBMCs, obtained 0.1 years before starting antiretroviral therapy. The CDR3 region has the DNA TGTGCCAGCAGCGTAGTCGCAGGGCAAGGAGCTTTCTTT. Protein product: CASSVVAGQGAFF. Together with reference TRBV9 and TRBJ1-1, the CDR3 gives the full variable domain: DSGVTQTPKHLITATGQRVTLRCSPRSGDLSVYWYQQSLDQGLQFLIQYYNGEERAKGNILERFSAQQFPDLHSELNLSSLELGDSALYFCASSVVAGQGAFFGQGTRLTVV.